Sequencing of this T cell receptor beta chain was carried out in a study of cytomegalovirus exposure and HLA in healthy donors. Generated by immunoSEQ multiplex PCR, the TCRdb table keeps only in-frame clones and is missing some. The table lists roughly 250,000 clones, about 90% of them singletons. Germline CDR1 is SGDLS and CDR2 is YYNGEE. The ends were cut back, 4 bases at V and 6 bases at J, with 13 bases in the middle. The CDR3 contains 13 residues. The chain combines TRBV9 with TRBJ1-1; no reliable D call. Sequencing was done on a sample of PBMCs. The origin of this receptor is a woman between 18 and 29 years old in good health and CMV-seronegative. CDR3 DNA sequence: TGTGCCAGCAGCTTCGCCCCGGGTCCTGAAGCTTTCTTT. Translated, it gives CASSFAPGPEAFF.